A selection of T cell receptor beta chains follows, all from one sample in a study of CDR3 diversity in severe acne. Each CDR3 protein gets one entry after TCRdb re-called the PCR reads with MiXCR. The sample holds around 85,000 distinct CDR3 sequences, 45% to 55% seen once. Sequencing used blood. The receptors stem from a male donor with severe acne vulgaris. Both conserved end residues are part of each CDR3. A D gene is named only where the DNA matches it firmly. Part of the rows lack a size; the others show once, few, many or a class for expanded clones.

j_gene	v_gene	d_gene	abundance	CDR3aa	CDR3nt
TRBJ2-3	TRBV20-1	NA	NA	CSASGYGVATDTQYF	TGCAGTGCCAGCGGATATGGGGTAGCCACAGATACGCAGTATTTT
TRBJ2-2	TRBV11-1	TRBD1	NA	CASSPGQGFAGELFF	TGTGCCAGCAGCCCGGGACAGGGATTCGCCGGGGAGCTGTTTTTT
TRBJ2-5	TRBV20-1	NA	many	CSALGSGEETQYF	TGCAGTGCCCTGGGTAGCGGTGAAGAGACCCAGTACTTC
TRBJ2-2	TRBV10-1	TRBD2	once	CASSASGRAGELFF	TGCGCCAGCAGTGCCAGCGGGAGAGCCGGGGAGCTGTTTTTT
TRBJ2-7	TRBV9	NA	many	CASSDPGENEQYF	TGTGCCAGCAGCGACCCCGGGGAAAACGAGCAGTACTTC
TRBJ1-5	TRBV14	NA	NA	CASSQGLGQPQHF	TGTGCCAGCAGCCAAGGACTGGGTCAGCCCCAGCATTTT
TRBJ2-6	TRBV29-1	NA	NA	CSAGGAGANVLTF	TGCAGTGCTGGCGGGGCTGGGGCCAACGTCCTGACTTTC
TRBJ2-1	TRBV5-4	TRBD2	once	CASSLGHPGTSGENEQFF	TGTGCCAGCAGTCTGGGCCACCCCGGGACTAGCGGGGAGAATGAGCAGTTCTTC
TRBJ2-7	TRBV2	TRBD1	NA	CASSGTGFHEQYF	TGTGCCAGCAGCGGGACAGGGTTCCACGAGCAGTACTTC
TRBJ2-2	TRBV4-3	NA	NA	CASSPRQRAGELFF	TGCGCCAGCAGCCCACGGCAGAGGGCCGGGGAGCTGTTTTTT
TRBJ1-1	TRBV4-1	NA	medium-sized	CASSQEGGRTEAFF	TGCGCCAGCAGCCAAGAAGGGGGGAGGACTGAAGCTTTCTTT
TRBJ2-7	TRBV25-1	NA	once	CASSGQGAEQYF	TGTGCCAGCAGCGGTCAGGGTGCCGAGCAGTACTTC
TRBJ1-6	TRBV10-3	NA	once	CAISESGIAYNSPLHF	TGTGCCATCAGTGAGTCGGGGATCGCCTATAATTCACCCCTCCACTTT
TRBJ1-3	TRBV9	NA	many	CASSPRTVGNTIYF	TGTGCCAGCAGCCCCCGGACAGTGGGAAACACCATATATTTT
TRBJ2-3	TRBV20-1	TRBD2	few	CSARVGEASGSGSDTQYF	TGCAGTGCTAGAGTGGGGGAGGCTAGCGGGAGTGGGTCAGATACGCAGTATTTT
TRBJ2-2	TRBV7-9	TRBD2	NA	CASSYSNLLAGATGELFF	TGTGCCAGCAGTTACTCGAACCTCCTAGCGGGAGCCACCGGGGAGCTGTTTTTT
TRBJ1-1	TRBV18	NA	few	CASSPIGANTEAFF	TGTGCCAGCTCACCTATAGGCGCGAACACTGAAGCTTTCTTT
TRBJ1-1	TRBV6-2/TRBV6-3	NA	few	CASSYRDTEAFF	TGTGCCAGCAGTTACAGGGACACTGAAGCTTTCTTT
TRBJ2-1	TRBV10-2	TRBD2	medium-sized	CASSESRMGLDYNEQFF	TGCGCCAGCAGTGAGTCGAGGATGGGACTAGACTACAATGAGCAGTTCTTC
TRBJ1-5	TRBV7-2	NA	many	CASSSRGGGQPQHF	TGTGCCAGCAGCTCCCGGGGAGGGGGTCAGCCCCAGCATTTT
TRBJ2-5	TRBV7-9	TRBD1	once	CASSWSDRDQETQYF	TGCGCCAGCAGCTGGTCGGACAGGGACCAAGAGACCCAGTACTTC
TRBJ1-2	TRBV11-2	NA	few	CASSLRTGLDGTF	TGTGCCAGCAGTCTTCGGACGGGGCTAGATGGCACCTTC
TRBJ2-5	TRBV10-3	TRBD1	NA	CATSDPDRGDIQETQYF	TGTGCCACCAGTGATCCGGACAGGGGGGATATCCAAGAGACCCAGTACTTC
TRBJ2-2	TRBV24-1	TRBD2	NA	CATSERLAENTGELFF	TGTGCCACCAGTGAAAGGCTAGCGGAGAACACCGGGGAGCTGTTTTTT
TRBJ1-1	TRBV7-9	TRBD1	NA	CASSRTGGFGSEAFF	TGTGCCAGCAGCAGGACAGGGGGATTTGGATCTGAGGCTTTCTTT
TRBJ2-6	TRBV5-1	NA	NA	CASSLGGSSGANVLTF	TGCGCCAGCAGCTTGGGTGGTAGCTCTGGGGCCAACGTCCTGACTTTC
TRBJ2-7	TRBV10-3	NA	NA	CAISAGNEQYF	TGTGCCATCAGTGCAGGGAACGAGCAGTACTTC
TRBJ1-3	TRBV5-8	NA	few	CASSHEGASGNTIYF	TGTGCCAGCAGCCACGAAGGGGCATCTGGAAACACCATATATTTT
TRBJ2-5	TRBV20-1	NA	many	CSARFISGQTQYF	TGCAGTGCTAGATTTATCTCCGGACAGACCCAGTACTTC
TRBJ2-2	TRBV5-1	TRBD2	NA	CASRGLAGGHSAGELFF	TGCGCCAGCAGAGGACTAGCGGGAGGGCATAGCGCCGGGGAGCTGTTTTTT
TRBJ1-6	TRBV7-9	NA	many	CASSRTRGADNSPLHF	TGTGCCAGCAGCCGCACTAGGGGGGCAGATAATTCACCCCTCCACTTT
TRBJ2-5	TRBV25-1	NA	NA	CASTDLGTQYF	TGCGCCAGCACTGACCTCGGGACCCAGTACTTC
TRBJ2-7	TRBV28	NA	NA	CASSSDSHGQYF	TGTGCCAGCAGTTCGGACAGCCACGGGCAGTACTTC
TRBJ2-1	TRBV27	NA	NA	CASSLSQTYNEQFF	TGTGCCAGCAGTTTATCCCAGACTTACAATGAGCAGTTCTTC
TRBJ2-6	TRBV7-4	NA	once	CASSPWSGANVLTF	TGTGCCAGCAGTCCTTGGTCTGGGGCCAACGTCCTGACTTTC
TRBJ2-1	TRBV7-7	TRBD2	many	CASSLSAGDYNEQFF	TGTGCTAGCAGCTTATCAGCGGGGGACTACAATGAGCAGTTCTTC
TRBJ2-5	TRBV20-1	TRBD1	NA	CSARLFGTDQETQYF	TGCAGTGCTAGACTATTCGGGACAGATCAAGAGACCCAGTACTTC